The 26 T cell receptor beta chains below all came from one sample that was sequenced in a study of response to subunit inactivated influenza vaccine. A single record per CDR3 protein comes from TCRdb applying MiXCR to the RT-PCR reads. The table includes about 650,000 distinct CDR3 sequences, more than 15% detected once. Specimen: PBMCs from blood, collected roughly 12 days after vaccination. The source of these receptors is a man in his fifties who received an inactivated influenza vaccine.

This clonotype was counted only a few times. The chain joins TRBV20-1 to TRBJ2-7, with 12 bases identical to TRBD2. Per germline, CDR1 DFQATT and CDR2 SNEGSKA (reference sequence). The CDR3 is 17 amino acids. V lost 0 bases and J lost 4; bases outside the gene matches: 10. The CDR3 nucleotides are TGCAGTGCTAGAGATCGGGCTAGCGGGAGGGCCTTGTACGAGCAGTACTTC. It specifies CSARDRASGRALYEQYF.

In this sample, this clonotype turned up a few times. The chain employs TRBV3-1 and TRBJ2-7; D may correspond to TRBD1 or TRBD2 (5 bases each). V was pared by 1 base and J by 2 bases, with 9 bases between. This CDR3 has 14 amino acids. CDR1 and CDR2 from the germline V gene are LGHDT and YNNKEL (reference sequence). The CDR3 spells CASSQGRDPYEQYF. The CDR3 nucleotides read TGTGCCAGCAGCCAAGGCAGGGACCCCTACGAGCAGTACTTC.

V usage is TRBV6-2 or TRBV6-3 and J usage is TRBJ2-1, with D possibly being TRBD1 (6 bases). From germline, CDR1 is MNHEY and CDR2 SVGEGT. The CDR3 is 15 amino acids. With 2 bases removed from V and 2 bases from J, the gap between germline ends came to 10 bases. This CDR3 reads CASSYTRGPYNEQFF. The CDR3 DNA reads TGTGCCAGCAGTTACACCAGGGGCCCCTACAATGAGCAGTTCTTC.

The chain joins TRBV20-1 to TRBJ2-5; 9 bases agree with TRBD2. This CDR3 spans 15 amino acids. Germline CDR1 is DFQATT and CDR2 is SNEGSKA (reference sequence). The V gene end was trimmed by 0 bases and the J gene end by 2 bases; junction bases not matched to a gene: 4. The CDR3 protein is CSAREVSGSQETQYF. CDR3 bases: TGCAGTGCTAGAGAGGTTAGCGGGAGTCAAGAGACCCAGTACTTC.

The V call is TRBV28, the J call TRBJ2-3, with TRBD2 identical over 8 bases. Germline V gene lookup returns CDR1 MDHEN and CDR2 SYDVKM. This CDR3 is 16 amino acids long. J lost 4 bases, V lost 5 bases, and 11 bases had no gene match. CDR3 residues: CASSTLSGRFPDTQYF. CDR3 DNA sequence: TGTGCCAGCAGTACCCTGAGCGGGAGATTCCCAGATACGCAGTATTTT.

V usage is TRBV25-1 and J usage is TRBJ2-7, with no clear D. Trimming took 6 bases from V and 7 from J, leaving 19 bases between them. This CDR3 region has 14 residues. Germline CDR1 is MGHDK and CDR2 is SYGVNS. This CDR3 is CASSPNRPGGEQYF. CDR3 nucleotides: TGTGCCAGCAGCCCGAACAGACCCGGTGGAGAGCAGTACTTC.

V usage is TRBV7-8 and J usage is TRBJ2-3, with D unresolved. The V gene lost 5 bases and the J gene lost 1 base, with 13 bases spanning the gap. Germline lookup yields CDR1 SGHVS and CDR2 FQNEAQ. This CDR3 has 15 amino acids. Here the CDR3 reads CASSPNRARTDTQYF. CDR3 bases: TGTGCCAGCAGCCCCAACCGGGCCCGCACAGATACGCAGTATTTT. Supplemented by reference TRBV7-8 and TRBJ2-3, the full variable domain reads GAGVSQSPRYKVAKRGQDVALRCDPISGHVSLFWYQQALGQGPEFLTYFQNEAQLDKSGLPSDRFFAERPEGSVSTLKIQRTQQEDSAVYLCASSPNRARTDTQYFGPGTRLTVL.

This clonotype has at least ten counts. V is TRBV12-3 or TRBV12-4 and J is TRBJ2-5; D call uncertain. The CDR3 spans 13 residues. Between the trimmed V and J ends, which lost 1 base and 5 bases, there was a span of 8 bases. CDR3 nucleotides: TGTGCCAGCAGTTTAGTTCCGCGGGAGACCCAGTACTTC. Amino acids: CASSLVPRETQYF.

This clonotype appeared a single time. The chain combines TRBV5-6 with TRBJ2-7; D remains unclear. The CDR3 extends over 13 amino acids. Germline CDR1 reads SGHDT; CDR2 reads YYEEEE. Trimming pared 8 bases from V and 3 bases from J, leaving 15 bases between. This CDR3 is CARGPGLHYEQYF. CDR3 nucleotide sequence: TGTGCCAGGGGCCCCGGGCTCCACTACGAGCAGTACTTC. Drawing the rest from reference TRBV5-6 and TRBJ2-7, the complete variable domain is DAGVTQSPTHLIKTRGQQVTLRCSPKSGHDTVSWYQQALGQGPQFIFQYYEEEERQRGNFPDRFSGHQFPNYSSELNVNALLLGDSALYLCARGPGLHYEQYFGPGTRLTVT.

A few counts support this clonotype. V usage is TRBV6-5 and J usage is TRBJ1-1; 7 bases agree with TRBD1. Trimming removed 0 bases from V and 5 bases from J; junction bases left unmatched: 6. Looked up from germline, CDR1 is MNHEY and CDR2 is SVGAGI. The CDR3 totals 15 residues. Written as DNA, the CDR3 is TGTGCCAGCAGTTACTCAGGGACAGTAAGTACTGAAGCTTTCTTT. Residues: CASSYSGTVSTEAFF.

For the CDR3, the DNA is TGTGCCTGGGGGACAGGGACAGCGAACACCGGGGAGCTGTTTTTT. This gives the protein CAWGTGTANTGELFF. The genes are TRBV30 and TRBJ2-2, with TRBD1 matching 9 bases. Germline assignment: CDR1 GTSNPN and CDR2 SVGIG (reference sequence). Unmatched junction bases numbered 4, after V lost 5 bases and J lost 0 bases. The CDR3 has 15 residues. The full variable domain, rest sourced from reference TRBV30 and TRBJ2-2, is SQTIHQWPATLVQPVGSPLSLECTVEGTSNPNLYWYRQAAGRGLQLLFYSVGIGQISSEVPQNLSASRPQDRQFILSSKKLLLSDSGFYLCAWGTGTANTGELFFGEGSRLTVL.

This chain links TRBV6-2 or TRBV6-3 with TRBJ2-1; 11 bases are a match to TRBD2. The germline CDR1 and CDR2 sequences are MNHEY and SVGEGT. With 8 bases clipped from V and 5 bases from J, the junction kept 5 bases outside the gene matches. This CDR3 contains 14 residues. Written as DNA, the CDR3 is TGTGCCAGCGGACCTAGCGGGAGGAACAATGAGCAGTTCTTC. This codes for CASGPSGRNNEQFF.

The chain has TRBV29-1 and TRBJ2-7, with D perhaps TRBD2 (5 bases). Germline lookup yields CDR1 SQVTM and CDR2 ANQGSEA. V gave up 2 bases and J gave up 2 bases, with 19 bases separating them. The CDR3 is 16 residues long. In DNA form, the CDR3 reads TGCAGCGTTGAAATGGTTGGCAGCGGAAATCCCTACGAGCAGTACTTC. Amino acids: CSVEMVGSGNPYEQYF.

This clonotype was found a few times. The V gene is TRBV15, the J gene TRBJ2-7; 7 bases map to TRBD1. V dropped 0 bases and J dropped 2; count of bases not matched to a gene: 10. Germline loops: CDR1 LNHNV, CDR2 YYDKDF (reference sequence). The CDR3 contains 17 residues. DNA of the CDR3: TGTGCCACCAGCAGAGATAAAGGGGCAGGGGGAACCTACGAGCAGTACTTC. Translated, it gives CATSRDKGAGGTYEQYF.

The V call is TRBV6-5, the J call TRBJ2-5, with TRBD1 identical over 7 bases. This CDR3 region has 16 residues. The junction had 7 bases not matched to a gene; V was cut back by 2 bases and J by 1 base. Germline-derived CDR1 and CDR2 are MNHEY and SVGAGI. CDR3 coding DNA: TGTGCCAGCAGTTACCTCCCGGACAGGTCCCAAGAGACCCAGTACTTC. Amino acid sequence: CASSYLPDRSQETQYF.

This clonotype showed up just a few times. The rearrangement links TRBV27 to TRBJ1-6, with D uncertain. The CDR3 extends over 15 amino acids. Trimming took off 2 bases at V and 4 bases at J, with 9 bases between the two ends. Germline V lookup: CDR1 MNHEY, CDR2 SMNVEV (reference sequence). CDR3 nucleotide sequence: TGTGCCAGCAGTTTAGGCGCATCATATAATTCACCCCTCCACTTT. This gives the protein CASSLGASYNSPLHF.

This clonotype was seen more than once but under ten times. The V and J genes are TRBV29-1 and TRBJ1-5, with a weak D call TRBD1 (6 bases). V shed 6 bases and J shed 3 bases, with 12 bases lying between them. Germline CDR1 and CDR2: SQVTM and ANQGSEA. This CDR3 is 13 amino acids long. CDR3 DNA sequence: TGCAGCGTGGTCACAGGGCACAATCAGCCCCAGCATTTT. Amino acids: CSVVTGHNQPQHF.

The table lists this clonotype with many counts. The chain is built from TRBV27 and TRBJ1-5; 12 positions agree with TRBD1. With V trimmed by 7 bases and J by 11 bases, 12 bases remained unmatched. The CDR3 loop spans 15 amino acids. The germline V gene has CDR1 MNHEY and CDR2 SMNVEV (reference sequence). For the CDR3, the DNA is TGTGCCAGCAAGGAAACCGGGACAGGGGGCTTGGCCCAGCATTTT. Amino acids: CASKETGTGGLAQHF.

The chain recombines TRBV20-1 with TRBJ1-2, with 7 bases aligning to TRBD1. Looked up from germline, CDR1 is DFQATT and CDR2 is SNEGSKA (reference sequence). CDR3 size: 14 residues. V trimming: 4 bases; J trimming: 2 bases; junction bases outside the gene matches: 7. The CDR3 is CSATGDSANYGYTF. CDR3 nucleotide sequence: TGCAGTGCTACCGGGGACAGTGCAAACTATGGCTACACCTTC.

The J gene is TRBJ1-4, the V gene TRBV6-5; unclear D gene. This CDR3 comprises 14 residues. Germline V gives CDR1 MNHEY, CDR2 SVGAGI. With 0 bases removed from V and 3 bases from J, the gap between germline ends came to 5 bases. CDR3 region: CASSYSTANEKLFF. The CDR3, as DNA: TGTGCCAGCAGTTACTCGACGGCTAATGAAAAACTGTTTTTT.

The genes are TRBV12-3 or TRBV12-4 and TRBJ1-2, with D hard to call. V was clipped by 6 bases and J by 7 bases, with 24 bases between them. This CDR3 is 16 amino acids long. The CDR3 sequence is CASSPPRVSRRGGYTF. The CDR3 DNA follows: TGTGCCAGCAGCCCCCCACGGGTATCCCGGCGGGGTGGCTACACCTTC.

The sample holds a few counts of this clonotype. This rearrangement joins TRBV18 to TRBJ1-5; 8 bases are shared with TRBD1. CDR3 size: 15 residues. Germline values: CDR1 KGHSH, CDR2 LQKENI. The V and J ends lost 5 bases and 4 bases, in that order; junction bases with no gene match: 7. CDR3 sequence reads: CASSSRQGKNQPQHF. The CDR3 coding sequence is TGTGCCAGCTCAAGTAGACAGGGGAAGAATCAGCCCCAGCATTTT. Together with reference TRBV18 and TRBJ1-5, the CDR3 gives the full variable domain: NAGVMQNPRHLVRRRGQEARLRCSPMKGHSHVYWYRQLPEEGLKFMVYLQKENIIDESGMPKERFSAEFPKEGPSILRIQQVVRGDSAAYFCASSSRQGKNQPQHFGDGTRLSIL.

In its sample, this clonotype was seen a few times. The chain employs TRBV10-3 and TRBJ2-7; tentatively, D is TRBD1 (5 bases). Deletions cut 6 bases from V and 5 bases from J, with 17 bases between. The CDR3 has 14 residues. Looked up from germline, CDR1 is ENHRY and CDR2 is SYGVKD. As DNA, the CDR3 is TGTGCCATCAGGTCGCCGGGCAGGGTGGACGAGCAGTACTTC. Amino acids: CAIRSPGRVDEQYF.

The genes are TRBV29-1 and TRBJ1-1; D is unresolved. Germline loops: CDR1 SQVTM, CDR2 ANQGSEA. The CDR3 has 10 residues. V dropped 7 bases and J dropped 6 bases, with 9 bases sitting between them. The CDR3 sequence is CSAERSEAFF. Written as DNA, the CDR3 is TGCAGCGCCGAAAGGTCTGAAGCTTTCTTT.

The chain joins TRBV6-2 or TRBV6-3 to TRBJ1-2; D might be TRBD1 (5 bases). Germline-derived CDR1 and CDR2 are MNHEY and SVGEGT. There are 16 residues in the CDR3. V was trimmed by 4 bases and J by 4 bases, leaving 19 bases between them. This CDR3 is CASSSGGRDGSYGYTF. DNA of the CDR3: TGTGCCAGCAGTTCCGGGGGACGGGACGGATCCTATGGCTACACCTTC.

This clonotype was found many times. The chain is built from TRBV7-2 and TRBJ2-2, with 14 nucleotides matching TRBD2. V gave up 6 bases and J gave up 6 bases; unmatched junction bases: 6. The length of the CDR3 is 16 residues. Germline V CDR1 and CDR2: SGHTA, FQGNSA. The CDR3 nucleotides are TGTGCCAGCAGACCACCGGGACTAGCGGGAGCCGGGGAGCTGTTTTTT. Amino acids: CASRPPGLAGAGELFF. Drawing the rest from reference TRBV7-2 and TRBJ2-2, the complete variable domain is GAGVSQSPSNKVTEKGKDVELRCDPISGHTALYWYRQSLGQGLEFLIYFQGNSAPDKSGLPSDRFSAERTGGSVSTLTIQRTQQEDSAVYLCASRPPGLAGAGELFFGEGSRLTVL.